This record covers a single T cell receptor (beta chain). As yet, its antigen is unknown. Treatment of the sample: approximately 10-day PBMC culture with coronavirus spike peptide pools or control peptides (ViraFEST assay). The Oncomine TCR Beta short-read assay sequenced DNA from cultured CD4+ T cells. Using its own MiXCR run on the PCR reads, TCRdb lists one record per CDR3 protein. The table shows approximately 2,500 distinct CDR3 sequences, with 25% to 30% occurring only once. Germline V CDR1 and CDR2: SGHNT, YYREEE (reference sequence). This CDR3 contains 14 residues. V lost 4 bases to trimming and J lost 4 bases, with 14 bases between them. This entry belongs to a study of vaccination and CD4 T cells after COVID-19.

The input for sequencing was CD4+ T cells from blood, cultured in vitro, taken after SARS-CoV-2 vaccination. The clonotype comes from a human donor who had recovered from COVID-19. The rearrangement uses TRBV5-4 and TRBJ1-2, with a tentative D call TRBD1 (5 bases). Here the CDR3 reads CASSPRDVGYGYTF. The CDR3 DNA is TGTGCCAGCAGCCCCAGGGATGTGGGCTATGGCTACACCTTC. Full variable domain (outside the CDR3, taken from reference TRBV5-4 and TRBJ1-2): ETGVTQSPTHLIKTRGQQVTLRCSSQSGHNTVSWYQQALGQGPQFIFQYYREEENGRGNFPPRFSGLQFPNYSSELNVNALELDDSALYLCASSPRDVGYGYTFGSGTRLTVV.